This T cell receptor (beta chain) was profiled in a study of control samples from healthy donors and cancer patients. TCRdb's copy holds only in-frame clones and misses some; the assay was immunoSEQ multiplex PCR. The data show 100,000 or so clones, approximately 90% seen once. Looked up from germline, CDR1 is SGHDT and CDR2 is YYEEEE. Trimming stripped 0 bases from V and 7 bases from J, with 7 bases between. There are 13 residues in the CDR3. The source of this sequence is a woman aged 18-35 years in good health. Sequencing was done on a sample of blood. The V and J genes are TRBV5-6 and TRBJ2-2; D unclear. DNA of the CDR3: TGTGCCAGCAGCTTGGCCGTCGGCGGGGAGCTGTTTTTT. Translated: CASSLAVGGELFF.